The rows below give T cell receptor beta chains drawn from one sample of a study of cytomegalovirus exposure and HLA in healthy donors. Using immunoSEQ multiplex PCR, the repertoire was profiled, and TCRdb retains in-frame clones only, with some absent. The sample yields about 73,000 clones, 95% seen once. What was sequenced was PBMCs. The receptors were sampled from a man aged 18 to 30 in good health and CMV-seronegative. Each CDR3 is given without its conserved first and last residue. Each record gives: V gene, J gene, clone size, CDR3 protein. Only some rows state a clone size, as once, few, many or a class for expanded clones.

>TRBV14|TRBJ2-3|once
ASSHLRTGLDTQY
>TRBV7-2|TRBJ2-7|NA
ASSLGGYYEQY
>TRBV5-1|TRBJ1-1|NA
ASSFRQGMNTEAF
>TRBV27|TRBJ2-1|NA
ASTSVGRYNEQF
>TRBV4-1|TRBJ2-5|NA
ASSQGLGARGEQY
>TRBV7-9|TRBJ1-1|NA
ASSPWNTEAF
>TRBV29-1|TRBJ2-1|NA
SAGQGPNEQF
>TRBV6-5|TRBJ2-3|NA
ASSPWTGTDTQY
>TRBV5-6|TRBJ1-5|NA
ASSLAGEGNQPQH
>TRBV29-1|TRBJ2-2|NA
SVHDTGELF
>TRBV5-1|TRBJ2-5|NA
ASSLVAGGLETQY
>TRBV6-5|TRBJ1-4|NA
ASSYIGVEKLF
>TRBV5-1|TRBJ2-3|NA
ASTQSTDTQY
>TRBV27|TRBJ1-1|NA
ASSRQGMNTEAF
>TRBV13|TRBJ2-7|NA
ASSLSTGTNYEQY
>TRBV11-3|TRBJ2-1|NA
ASSLWRGAEQF
>TRBV2|TRBJ1-1|NA
ASLGQGGTEAF
>TRBV7-2|TRBJ1-2|NA
ASSLAVTTRASGGYT
>TRBV27|TRBJ2-1|once
ASSFRENQREF
>TRBV10-1|TRBJ1-5|once
ASSAFTGQEYSNQPQH
>TRBV29-1|TRBJ1-3|once
SVEELDHPGNTIY
>TRBV6-5|TRBJ2-3|once
ASSGTGSFTDTQY